This T cell receptor beta chain came from a study of identical twins (dated by TCRdb to about 2016). Study-wide context: To test whether fetal clonotypes persist, this study deep-sequenced TCR alpha and beta repertoires from monozygotic twins, from unrelated adults of various ages, and from cord blood. Replicate twin experiments were performed at different times using different library preparation protocols to rule out contamination. Study-wide findings and limitations: In monozygotic twins, out-of-frame TCR alpha sharing was systematically underestimated by recombination models, although the models agreed with sharing between unrelated individuals. Abundant cord blood beta clonotypes carried fewer insertions; young adult naive repertoires showed a weaker similar trend, while memory repertoires showed none. Compared with coincidental sharing between unrelated individuals, an excess of low generation-probability sequences was observed among out-of-frame TCR alpha sequences shared between twins. Conclusions relied on cross-sectional statistical analysis, since the same donors could not be followed over many years. Excess twin sharing in beta out-of-frame sequences was weaker because fewer shared sequences lowered the signal-to-noise ratio. Zero-insertion analyses could be partly confounded by invariant T cells such as MAIT and iNKT, though diverse VJ usage argued against such confounding for most clonotypes.

With respect to this clonotype: Its cognate antigen has yet to be identified. No base quality values were provided; no much bigger clone lies one nucleotide off.

The CDR3 goes from the cysteine to the phenylalanine over 15 residues. Just CDR3 DNA is preserved here, 45 bases in frame from base 1. Trimming costs V 1 base and J 4 bases, and their ends lie 13 bases apart. The germline V gene supplies CDR1 MNHEY and CDR2 SVGAGI. Every donor in the study was a healthy Caucasian. The twin cohort comprised three pairs of female monozygotic twins, all aged roughly 18 to 29 years. The RNA used for TCR libraries was isolated from peripheral blood mononuclear cells. Receptor amplification or capture employed 5' RACE. Sequenced using an Illumina HiSeq 2000. A universal primer binding site was introduced by template switching, and a unique molecular identifier was present in the final cDNA, enabling accurate counting of TCR cDNA molecules. Specific primers in the conserved constant-segment region were used to synthesize first-strand cDNA for the TCR alpha and beta chains. To control for contamination, every cDNA library was double barcoded, receiving both a SMART-Mk sample barcode and Illumina barcodes. Two successive PCR steps introduced TruSeq adapter sequences along with Illumina sample barcodes. The Illumina HiSeq platform was used with custom primers to sequence TCR alpha and beta cDNA libraries. Under the source paper's analysis protocol: MiGEC processed the raw reads to extract unique molecular identifiers, while MiXCR was used to determine the CDR3 positions. For each individual, recombination models were inferred using an EM algorithm with the repgenHMM and IGoR tools. The analysis of shared clonotypes was done with the tcR package in R, with sharing normalized by the product of cloneset sizes. To study raw recombination free of thymic and clonal selection effects, out-of-frame nonproductive sequences were analyzed. Using fastp trimming at Q25 and MiXCR clonotype assembly, TCRdb reanalyzed the public sequencing data and kept in-frame beta chains. One record per CDR3 amino acid sequence lists the most common genes and DNA. None of the V and J calls come from the authors' own analysis; TCRdb made them. The sample table lists under 1 million distinct CDR3 sequences, 9% to 15% of them with a count of one. The ten largest account for 1.5% to 2% of the sample.

The data also belong to a second study, concerning yellow fever vaccine responses in identical twins. Per the second study: According to the authors, in identical twins the way T cells responded to vaccination appeared partly convergent and partly personalized. The study precisely tracked vaccine-responding T cell clones in identical twins.

This receptor was taken from a woman in her late teens or twenties in good health. The chain joins TRBV6-5 to TRBJ2-5; the D call is possibly TRBD1 or TRBD2, each sharing 5 bases. Sequences were obtained from PBMCs. The bases read TGTGCCAGCAGTTACTTGACTCCGAGGGGAGAGACCCAGTACTTC. The translation is CASSYLTPRGETQYF.